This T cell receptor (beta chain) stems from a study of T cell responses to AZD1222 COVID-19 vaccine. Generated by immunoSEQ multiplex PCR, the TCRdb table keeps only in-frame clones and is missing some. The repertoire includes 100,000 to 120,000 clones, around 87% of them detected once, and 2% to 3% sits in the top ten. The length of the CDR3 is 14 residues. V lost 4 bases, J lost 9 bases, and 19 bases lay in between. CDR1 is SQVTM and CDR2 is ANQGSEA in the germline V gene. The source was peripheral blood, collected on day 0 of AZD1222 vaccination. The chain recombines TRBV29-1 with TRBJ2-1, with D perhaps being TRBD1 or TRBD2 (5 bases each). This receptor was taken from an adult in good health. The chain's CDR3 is CSVALGIRGSEQFF. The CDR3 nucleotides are TGCAGCGTTGCTTTGGGGATCCGGGGCTCTGAGCAGTTCTTC.